The 10 T cell receptor beta chains below were found in one sample sequenced in a study of blood T cell repertoires in COVID-19. The repertoire was sequenced with immunoSEQ multiplex PCR; TCRdb's copy has only in-frame clones and lacks some. This sample has fewer than 130,000 clones; around nine tenths occur once, and the top ten carry less than 4%. Sequencing was performed on peripheral blood. These receptors were obtained from a woman in her forties or fifties with acute or convalescent COVID-19.

The genes are TRBV6-6 and TRBJ2-1; 7 bases align to TRBD1. The CDR3 extends over 14 amino acids. Looked up from germline, CDR1 is MNHNY and CDR2 is SVGAGI (reference sequence). J gave up 3 bases and V 7 bases, and 6 bases lay outside the gene matches. CDR3 sequence: CASNRQGFYNEQFF. The CDR3 nucleotides are TGTGCCAGCAACCGACAGGGATTCTACAATGAGCAGTTCTTC.

This clone was seen a single time. This chain connects TRBV11-3 to TRBJ2-3; D is possibly TRBD2 (5 bases). This CDR3 region has 16 residues. CDR1 SGHNT and CDR2 YENEEA come from the germline V gene. Deletions cut 1 base from V and 5 bases from J, with 16 bases between. The CDR3 reads CASSLGLASREDTQYF. As DNA, the CDR3 is TGTGCCAGCAGCTTAGGCTTGGCTAGCCGGGAAGATACGCAGTATTTT.

The chain uses TRBV4-1 and TRBJ1-5, with D perhaps TRBD1 (5 bases). V was shortened by 0 bases and J by 4 bases, with 10 bases between the two germline ends. This CDR3 spans 15 amino acids. The germline gives CDR1 MGHRA, CDR2 YSYEKL. The chain's CDR3 is CASSQEPTANQPQHF. Written as DNA, the CDR3 is TGCGCCAGCAGCCAAGAACCGACAGCGAATCAGCCCCAGCATTTT.

The V call is TRBV2, the J call TRBJ1-4; TRBD1 aligns across 10 bases. J gave up 4 bases and V 5 bases, and 4 bases lay outside the gene matches. Germline-derived CDR1 and CDR2 are SNHLY and FYNNEI. This CDR3 spans 15 amino acids. CDR3 amino acids: CASSWDRGFNEKLFF. For the CDR3, the DNA is TGTGCCAGCAGTTGGGACAGGGGCTTTAATGAAAAACTGTTTTTT.

In its sample, this clone was seen a few times. CDR3 DNA: TGCAGCGCCCGGACTGGGACTGCCTACGAGCAGTACTTC. It is translated as CSARTGTAYEQYF. V and J are TRBV29-1 and TRBJ2-7; a weak D match, TRBD2 (6 bases). Germline CDR1 SQVTM, CDR2 ANQGSEA. There are 13 residues in the CDR3. The V gene lost 7 bases and the J gene lost 2 bases, with 15 bases spanning the gap.

The chain has TRBV19 and TRBJ1-1; a weak D match, TRBD1 (5 bases). Germline CDR1 reads LNHDA; CDR2 reads SQIVND (reference sequence). The CDR3 runs 14 residues. Trimming took off 5 bases at V and 4 bases at J, with 14 bases between the two ends. Here the CDR3 reads CASSLGRSGTEAFF. The CDR3 nucleotides are TGTGCCAGTAGTCTGGGGCGGTCGGGCACTGAAGCTTTCTTT. Complete variable domain (other parts from reference TRBV19 and TRBJ1-1): DGGITQSPKYLFRKEGQNVTLSCEQNLNHDAMYWYRQDPGQGLRLIYYSQIVNDFQKGDIAEGYSVSREKKESFPLTVTSAQKNPTAFYLCASSLGRSGTEAFFGQGTRLTVV.

V is TRBV7-2 and J is TRBJ2-1, with D perhaps matching TRBD2 (5 bases). CDR1 and CDR2 (germline): SGHTA, FQGNSA. The CDR3 contains 14 residues. V lost 5 bases and J 10 bases, leaving 18 bases between the germline ends. The CDR3: CASSRDYRPAEQFF. In DNA, the CDR3 is TGTGCCAGCAGCCGTGACTACCGCCCAGCGGAGCAGTTCTTC.

V usage is TRBV5-8 and J usage is TRBJ1-1, with 11 bases fitting TRBD1. CDR3 length: 15 amino acids. J gave up 6 bases and V 4 bases, and 8 bases lay outside the gene matches. Germline loops: CDR1 SGHTS, CDR2 YDEGEE. Here the CDR3 DNA reads TGTGCCAGCAGCCCAAGGACAGGGGGCTTCGCTGAAGCTTTCTTT. This translates into CASSPRTGGFAEAFF.

The rearrangement uses TRBV5-1 and TRBJ2-1, with D possibly matching TRBD2 (6 bases). V was trimmed by 0 bases and J by 6 bases, leaving 13 bases between them. The germline V gene has CDR1 SGHRS and CDR2 YFSETQ. The CDR3 totals 15 residues. Here the CDR3 DNA reads TGCGCCAGCAGCTTGGAAGGGTCGGGGGTCAATGAGCAGTTCTTC. It specifies CASSLEGSGVNEQFF.

This chain uses TRBV18 with TRBJ1-6; tentatively, D is TRBD1 (6 bases). The CDR3 consists of 15 residues. Between the trimmed V and J ends, which lost 4 bases and 7 bases, there was a span of 14 bases. CDR1 is KGHSH and CDR2 is LQKENI in the germline V gene. CDR3 sequence: CASSQRGAENSPLHF. The CDR3, as DNA: TGTGCCAGCTCACAACGGGGGGCTGAGAATTCACCCCTCCACTTT.